The 21 T cell receptor beta chains given below trace back to one sample, sequenced in a study of blood T cell repertoires in COVID-19. Produced via immunoSEQ multiplex PCR; TCRdb's table is partial and in-frame only. Of approximately 60,000 clones in the sample, around 85% are singletons; the top ten hold around 21%. Sequenced input: peripheral blood. The source is a woman older than 75 with active or convalescent COVID-19.

This chain uses TRBV30 with TRBJ2-3, with 8 nucleotides matching TRBD2. V lost 2 bases, J lost 2 bases, and 9 bases stayed unmatched. The CDR3 has 16 residues. From germline, CDR1 is GTSNPN and CDR2 SVGIG (reference sequence). The chain's CDR3 is CAWSSPSGGNTDTQYF. CDR3 DNA sequence: TGTGCCTGGAGTAGCCCCAGCGGGGGAAACACAGATACGCAGTATTTT.

V usage is TRBV6-5 and J usage is TRBJ2-1; 10 nucleotides line up with TRBD1. V lost 7 bases to trimming and J lost 7 bases; unmatched junction nucleotides: 7. Per the germline V gene, CDR1 is MNHEY and CDR2 is SVGAGI. The length of the CDR3 is 14 residues. CDR3 in DNA: TGTGCCAGCACGCCGGGACAGGGGAGGAATGAGCAGTTCTTC. Translated, it gives CASTPGQGRNEQFF.

V is TRBV4-2 and J is TRBJ1-1; 8 bases are shared with TRBD1. Germline CDR1 reads LGHNA; CDR2 reads YNFKEQ. This CDR3 has 14 residues. V was clipped by 4 bases and J by 12 bases; unmatched bases: 13. The CDR3 spells CASSRGQARVETFF. CDR3 sequence (DNA): TGTGCCAGCAGCCGGGGACAGGCAAGGGTTGAGACTTTCTTT.

This chain joins TRBV2 and TRBJ2-5; weak D call: TRBD1 (7 bases). The germline V gene encodes CDR1 SNHLY and CDR2 FYNNEI. The CDR3 covers 13 residues. Trimming removed 6 bases from V and 1 base from J, with 9 bases in between. For the CDR3, the DNA is TGTGCCAGCAGGCGGGACAGCCAAGAGACCCAGTACTTC. Protein product: CASRRDSQETQYF.

This clone is a singleton in its sample. CDR3 nucleotide sequence: TGTGCCAGTAGTACCCAAGGGGGCACAGATACGCAGTATTTT. Protein: CASSTQGGTDTQYF. V gene TRBV19 combines with J gene TRBJ2-3, with a possible D match to TRBD1 (5 bases). V lost 4 bases, J lost 1 base, and 9 bases lay in between. The CDR3 sequence is 14 residues long. The germline V gene encodes CDR1 LNHDA and CDR2 SQIVND (reference sequence).

The J gene is TRBJ2-1, the V gene TRBV7-3; possibly TRBD1 for D (6 bases). Trimming left V 1 base short and J 3 bases short, with 13 bases between. CDR3 size: 16 residues. CDR1 is SGHTA and CDR2 is FQGTGA in the germline V gene. The CDR3 DNA reads TGTGCCAGCAGCTTAAAGGGTGGGGGCCACTACAATGAGCAGTTCTTC. Amino acid sequence: CASSLKGGGHYNEQFF.

The rearrangement joins TRBV5-1 to TRBJ1-5, with 7 bases that match TRBD1. Per germline, CDR1 SGHRS and CDR2 YFSETQ. Trimming removed 4 bases from V and 5 bases from J; junction bases left unmatched: 9. The CDR3 spans 15 residues. The CDR3 region is CASSPTGNPHQPQHF. In DNA, the CDR3 is TGCGCCAGCAGCCCGACAGGGAACCCCCATCAGCCCCAGCATTTT. The whole variable domain, remainder taken from reference TRBV5-1 and TRBJ1-5, is KAGVTQTPRYLIKTRGQQVTLSCSPISGHRSVSWYQQTPGQGLQFLFEYFSETQRNKGNFPGRFSGRQFSNSRSEMNVSTLELGDSALYLCASSPTGNPHQPQHFGDGTRLSIL.

The chain has TRBV29-1 and TRBJ1-2; D call uncertain. The length of the CDR3 is 11 residues. The V gene's germline CDR1 is SQVTM and CDR2 ANQGSEA. Trimming removed 3 bases from V and 1 base from J, with 3 bases in between. The CDR3 loop reads CSVESNYGYTF. DNA of the CDR3: TGCAGCGTTGAGAGTAACTATGGCTACACCTTC.

This sequence joins TRBV5-1 and TRBJ1-6, with 8 bases identical to TRBD1. The V gene end was trimmed by 4 bases and the J gene end by 7 bases; junction bases not matched to a gene: 13. The CDR3 extends over 17 amino acids. Germline CDR1 is SGHRS and CDR2 is YFSETQ. As DNA, the CDR3 is TGCGCCAGCAGCCTCCGATCTGACAGGGGTCCGAATTCACCCCTCCACTTT. Amino acid sequence: CASSLRSDRGPNSPLHF.

The sample holds one count of this clone. The chain carries TRBV5-1 and TRBJ1-1, with TRBD1 identical over 8 bases. The V gene's germline CDR1 is SGHRS and CDR2 YFSETQ. The J segment lost 10 bases and the V segment lost 4 bases, leaving 15 bases of the junction unmatched. The CDR3 length is 15 residues. The CDR3, as DNA: TGCGCCAGCAGCCCACACCTAGGGACAGGTTCATCAGCTTTCTTT. Residues: CASSPHLGTGSSAFF.

This clone was counted between two and nine times. V gene TRBV19 combines with J gene TRBJ1-1, with D possibly matching TRBD1 (6 bases). This CDR3 comprises 13 residues. Germline CDR1 LNHDA, CDR2 SQIVND (reference sequence). Deletions cut 2 bases from V and 6 bases from J, with 10 bases between. In nucleotides, the CDR3 is TGTGCCAGTAGTATACGGGGGGCAGCTGAAGCTTTCTTT. Encoded protein: CASSIRGAAEAFF.

The chain links TRBV29-1 to TRBJ2-2, with TRBD1 matching 8 bases. The junction had 7 bases not matched to a gene; V was cut back by 6 bases and J by 4 bases. The CDR3 loop spans 14 amino acids. Looked up from germline, CDR1 is SQVTM and CDR2 is ANQGSEA. The CDR3: CSVLGQGATGELFF. DNA of the CDR3: TGCAGCGTCCTAGGACAGGGAGCCACCGGGGAGCTGTTTTTT.

V is TRBV19 and J is TRBJ1-1; D may be TRBD1 (5 bases). CDR1 is LNHDA and CDR2 is SQIVND in the germline V gene (reference sequence). V lost 1 base to trimming and J lost 1 base, with 13 bases between them. The CDR3 sequence is 16 residues long. CDR3 coding DNA: TGTGCCAGTAGTATAGGAACGGGACTCCCGAACACTGAAGCTTTCTTT. It translates to CASSIGTGLPNTEAFF.

The chain uses TRBV5-1 and TRBJ1-2; D possibly corresponds to TRBD1 (5 bases). V lost 1 base to trimming and J lost 4 bases, with 14 bases between them. The length of the CDR3 is 15 residues. Germline CDR1 SGHRS, CDR2 YFSETQ. CDR3 nucleotides: TGCGCCAGCAGCTTGATGGGTGACAGAGGCTATGGCTACACCTTC. Its translation: CASSLMGDRGYGYTF. The whole variable domain, remainder taken from reference TRBV5-1 and TRBJ1-2, is KAGVTQTPRYLIKTRGQQVTLSCSPISGHRSVSWYQQTPGQGLQFLFEYFSETQRNKGNFPGRFSGRQFSNSRSEMNVSTLELGDSALYLCASSLMGDRGYGYTFGSGTRLTVV.

This clone showed up many times. In the same sample, other DNA sequences code for this CDR3. The J gene is TRBJ2-7, the V gene TRBV20-1, with D uncertain. Germline assignment: CDR1 DFQATT and CDR2 SNEGSKA (reference sequence). Trimming pared 0 bases from V and 3 bases from J, leaving 3 bases between. The CDR3 is 11 residues long. The CDR3 DNA sequence: TGCAGTGCTAGAGACAGCTACGAGCAGTACTTC. Its translation is CSARDSYEQYF.

The chain recombines TRBV5-1 with TRBJ2-1; a possible D gene is TRBD2 (5 bases). The germline V gene encodes CDR1 SGHRS and CDR2 YFSETQ. This CDR3 contains 13 residues. Trimming cost V 4 bases and J 10 bases, with 15 bases left between them. For the CDR3, the DNA is TGCGCCAGCAGCAATCCCAGTAGCGCAGAGCAGTTCTTC. Translation: CASSNPSSAEQFF. The complete variable domain, with remaining parts taken from reference TRBV5-1 and TRBJ2-1, reads KAGVTQTPRYLIKTRGQQVTLSCSPISGHRSVSWYQQTPGQGLQFLFEYFSETQRNKGNFPGRFSGRQFSNSRSEMNVSTLELGDSALYLCASSNPSSAEQFFGPGTRLTVL.

The V gene is TRBV11-2, the J gene TRBJ2-1, with 11 bases fitting TRBD2. Trimming cost V 5 bases and J 6 bases; bases outside gene matches: 6. Germline values: CDR1 SGHAT, CDR2 FQNNGV. There are 15 residues in the CDR3. The chain's CDR3 is CASSSLAGGPNEQFF. The CDR3 region has the DNA TGTGCCAGCAGCAGTCTAGCGGGGGGCCCCAATGAGCAGTTCTTC.

This chain joins TRBV9 and TRBJ1-1; 8 bases match TRBD1. The CDR3 runs 16 residues. CDR1 and CDR2 (germline): SGDLS, YYNGEE. The V gene end was trimmed by 4 bases and the J gene end by 1 base; junction bases not matched to a gene: 9. Here the CDR3 DNA reads TGTGCCAGCAGCCCCAGACTGACAGGGGCGAACACTGAAGCTTTCTTT. Translating it yields CASSPRLTGANTEAFF. Full variable domain (outside the CDR3, taken from reference TRBV9 and TRBJ1-1): DSGVTQTPKHLITATGQRVTLRCSPRSGDLSVYWYQQSLDQGLQFLIQYYNGEERAKGNILERFSAQQFPDLHSELNLSSLELGDSALYFCASSPRLTGANTEAFFGQGTRLTVV.

The chain carries TRBV13 and TRBJ1-1; D perhaps matches TRBD1 (6 bases). The CDR3 sequence is 14 residues long. Germline-derived CDR1 and CDR2 are PRHDT and FYEKMQ (reference sequence). V gave up 6 bases and J gave up 1 base, with 12 bases separating them. In nucleotides, the CDR3 is TGTGCCAGCAGGGTTAACAGGGCGAACACTGAAGCTTTCTTT. Translated: CASRVNRANTEAFF.

The rearrangement links TRBV7-2 to TRBJ2-5, with D possibly TRBD1 on 6 matching bases. The germline CDR1 and CDR2 sequences are SGHTA and FQGNSA. The CDR3 spans 16 residues. V shed 5 bases and J shed 4 bases, with 20 bases lying between them. CDR3 sequence: CASSPWVTGTVETQYF. CDR3 nucleotides: TGTGCCAGCAGCCCGTGGGTTACAGGGACGGTAGAGACCCAGTACTTC.

This chain joins TRBV6-1 and TRBJ2-3; TRBD2 matches at 9 bases. Germline trimming cut 3 bases from V and 3 bases from J; bases unmatched to any gene: 10. CDR1 and CDR2 (germline): MNHNS, SASEGT. The CDR3 runs to 17 residues. CDR3 bases: TGTGCCAGCAGTGATACCGCCATGCTAGCGGGGACAGATACGCAGTATTTT. Translating it yields CASSDTAMLAGTDTQYF.